The 30 T cell receptor beta chains listed next were all sequenced from one sample in a study of naive and memory T cell subsets. Findings and caveats of the study: Especially in CD8 cells, naive repertoires contained a few larger clonotypes, possibly CD45RA-re-expressing memory cells.

An equimolar mix of two oligonucleotides served as the beta constant-region primer for TRBC1 and TRBC2. Nested alpha and beta constant-region primers with the SP2 primer drove four PCR rounds on ligated cDNA. TCRdb processed the UMI-ligation and nested PCR reads anew with MiXCR; each CDR3 protein has one entry. In the table there are around 140,000 distinct CDR3 sequences, under 25% of which are singletons. Their cognate antigens are unknown. The material sequenced was naive CD8+ T cells from blood. These receptors were taken from a human donor in good health.

This clonotype has a single count. The J gene is TRBJ2-3, the V gene TRBV27; D unresolved. The ends were cut back, 3 bases at V and 6 bases at J, with 4 bases in the middle. Germline V gene data show CDR1 as MNHEY and CDR2 as SMNVEV (reference sequence). This CDR3 has 11 residues. In nucleotides, the CDR3 is TGTGCCAGCAGTTTGTACGATACGCAGTATTTT. Translation gives CASSLYDTQYF.

V is TRBV7-2 and J is TRBJ2-1; D assignment may be TRBD1 or TRBD2 (6 bases each). The germline V gene has CDR1 SGHTA and CDR2 FQGNSA. This CDR3 has 18 residues. V was cut by 1 base and J by 2 bases, with 18 bases left in between. The CDR3 DNA sequence: TGTGCCAGCAGCTTAGAGGGGGACTTGAGGGGCACCTACAATGAGCAGTTCTTC. This codes for CASSLEGDLRGTYNEQFF. Based on the CDR3 plus reference TRBV7-2 and TRBJ2-1, the full variable domain is GAGVSQSPSNKVTEKGKDVELRCDPISGHTALYWYRQSLGQGLEFLIYFQGNSAPDKSGLPSDRFSAERTGGSVSTLTIQRTQQEDSAVYLCASSLEGDLRGTYNEQFFGPGTRLTVL.

V is TRBV28 and J is TRBJ2-5; 10 bases align to TRBD1. Per the germline V gene, CDR1 is MDHEN and CDR2 is SYDVKM. Germline trimming cut 6 bases from V and 6 bases from J; bases unmatched to any gene: 4. The CDR3 runs 13 residues. CDR3 nucleotides: TGTGCCAGCAGCCGACAGGGGGCACAGACCCAGTACTTC. This gives the protein CASSRQGAQTQYF.

This clonotype has a handful of counts. The chain couples TRBV28 to TRBJ2-3, with D unresolved. The germline gives CDR1 MDHEN, CDR2 SYDVKM. The V gene lost 4 bases and the J gene lost 3 bases, with 11 bases spanning the gap. The CDR3 loop spans 14 amino acids. The CDR3 DNA follows: TGTGCCAGCAGTTCCCCCTCTCGGACAGATACGCAGTATTTT. Residues: CASSSPSRTDTQYF.

The sample holds a few counts of this clonotype. The chain joins TRBV7-9 to TRBJ1-2; no clear D gene. CDR3 length: 14 amino acids. CDR1 and CDR2 (germline): SEHNR, FQNEAQ (reference sequence). Trimming took off 5 bases at V and 4 bases at J, with 14 bases between the two ends. The CDR3 sequence: CASSGPGRIYGYTF. The CDR3 nucleotides read TGTGCCAGCAGCGGACCCGGACGGATCTATGGCTACACCTTC.

This clonotype was counted between two and nine times. This sequence joins TRBV7-9 and TRBJ2-7, with unresolved D. Between the trimmed V and J ends, which lost 1 base and 6 bases, there was a span of 10 bases. CDR3 size: 13 residues. Germline CDR1 SEHNR, CDR2 FQNEAQ (reference sequence). The CDR3 nucleotides read TGTGCCAGCAGCTTAGAGGCACACCCCGAGCAGTACTTC. Translated: CASSLEAHPEQYF.

DNA of the CDR3: TGTGCCAGCAGCTCTCTAGCGGGAGGGGCAGATACGCAGTATTTT. Amino acid sequence: CASSSLAGGADTQYF. The chain carries TRBV11-2 and TRBJ2-3; 12 bases fit TRBD2. With V trimmed by 4 bases and J by 4 bases, 3 bases remained unmatched. The CDR3 sequence is 15 residues long. Germline CDR1 is SGHAT and CDR2 is FQNNGV.

This sequence joins TRBV19 and TRBJ2-1; D unclear. Germline CDR1 and CDR2: LNHDA and SQIVND (reference sequence). This CDR3 is 15 amino acids long. The ends were cut back, 2 bases at V and 4 bases at J, with 12 bases in the middle. CDR3 region: CASSIYVREYNEQFF. CDR3 nucleotides: TGTGCCAGTAGTATATATGTCAGAGAATACAATGAGCAGTTCTTC.

The V and J genes are TRBV7-8 and TRBJ1-1, with 8 bases matching TRBD1. Germline V gene sequence: CDR1 SGHVS, CDR2 FQNEAQ. This CDR3 contains 15 residues. V was pared by 5 bases and J by 4 bases, with 9 bases of the junction left unmatched. The CDR3 loop reads CASSPDTGGFTEAFF. As DNA, the CDR3 is TGTGCCAGCAGCCCGGATACAGGGGGTTTCACTGAAGCTTTCTTT.

This clonotype was observed a few times. The V and J genes are TRBV7-9 and TRBJ2-7, with 7 bases that match TRBD1. This CDR3 spans 15 amino acids. CDR1 and CDR2 (germline): SEHNR, FQNEAQ (reference sequence). J gave up 2 bases and V 5 bases, and 9 bases lay outside the gene matches. CDR3 protein: CASSPQTGQPYEQYF. The CDR3, as DNA: TGTGCCAGCAGCCCCCAAACGGGACAGCCCTACGAGCAGTACTTC.

The V call is TRBV4-1, the J call TRBJ2-7; unclear D gene. Germline V lookup: CDR1 MGHRA, CDR2 YSYEKL. V shed 1 base and J shed 3 bases, with 4 bases lying between them. This CDR3 has 12 residues. The CDR3 loop is CASSQVDYEQYF. The CDR3, as DNA: TGCGCCAGCAGCCAAGTGGACTACGAGCAGTACTTC.

V gene TRBV6-1 combines with J gene TRBJ2-7, with TRBD2 identical over 14 bases. J lost 7 bases, V lost 5 bases, and 13 bases had no gene match. Germline V gene lookup returns CDR1 MNHNS and CDR2 SASEGT. There are 17 residues in the CDR3. CDR3 bases: TGTGCCAGCAGTCCGGGGACTAGCGGGAGTTGGGAAGGGGAGCAGTACTTC. Translation: CASSPGTSGSWEGEQYF.

The rearrangement uses TRBV7-9 and TRBJ2-5; 11 positions agree with TRBD2. Trimming removed 4 bases from V and 5 bases from J; junction bases left unmatched: 12. The CDR3 consists of 17 residues. Germline-derived CDR1 and CDR2 are SEHNR and FQNEAQ (reference sequence). The CDR3 DNA is TGTGCCAGCAGCTCCCCAGGCCTACTAGCGGGAGACGAGACCCAGTACTTC. Translated, it gives CASSSPGLLAGDETQYF. Together with reference TRBV7-9 and TRBJ2-5, the CDR3 gives the full variable domain: DTGVSQNPRHKITKRGQNVTFRCDPISEHNRLYWYRQTLGQGPEFLTYFQNEAQLEKSRLLSDRFSAERPKGSFSTLEIQRTEQGDSAMYLCASSSPGLLAGDETQYFGPGTRLLVL.

The CDR3 DNA is TGTGCCAGCAGTCTTAGCGGGTTGTCTAGCGCAGATACGCAGTATTTT. This codes for CASSLSGLSSADTQYF. The chain carries TRBV12-3 or TRBV12-4 and TRBJ2-3; TRBD2 agrees at 7 bases. The CDR3 extends over 16 amino acids. J was trimmed by 4 bases and V by 5 bases; bases with no gene match: 12.

This clonotype was found a few times. This chain connects TRBV6-2 or TRBV6-3 to TRBJ2-1, with unresolved D. With 1 base removed from V and 5 bases from J, the gap between germline ends came to 6 bases. Germline CDR1 MNHEY, CDR2 SVGEGT. This CDR3 comprises 13 residues. In nucleotides, the CDR3 is TGTGCCAGCAGTTACTTGCTAGACAATGAGCAGTTCTTC. Its protein product is CASSYLLDNEQFF.

This clonotype was observed a few times. The genes are TRBV15 and TRBJ2-1, with a weak D call TRBD2 (5 bases). The germline CDR1 and CDR2 sequences are LNHNV and YYDKDF (reference sequence). The V end lost 6 bases, the J end lost 7 bases, and 13 bases lay between the germline ends. This CDR3 comprises 13 residues. CDR3 DNA: TGTGCCACCAGTGGCCGGGGAAGGAATGAGCAGTTCTTC. Protein sequence: CATSGRGRNEQFF. The full variable domain, rest sourced from reference TRBV15 and TRBJ2-1, is DAMVIQNPRYQVTQFGKPVTLSCSQTLNHNVMYWYQQKSSQAPKLLFHYYDKDFNNEADTPDNFQSRRPNTSFCFLDIRSPGLGDTAMYLCATSGRGRNEQFFGPGTRLTVL.

Of note for this clonotype: This sequence may be a read error, since a much larger clone differs from it by one base. The chain links TRBV14 to TRBJ2-1; D uncertain. Germline V gene lookup returns CDR1 SGHDN and CDR2 FVKESK. This CDR3 has 11 residues. With 1 base removed from V and 8 bases from J, the gap between germline ends came to 3 bases. CDR3 region: CASSQGHEQFF. The CDR3 DNA reads TGTGCCAGCAGCCAAGGTCATGAGCAGTTCTTC.

This clonotype was recorded at least ten times. The genes are TRBV29-1 and TRBJ2-7, with 9 bases matching TRBD1. Germline V CDR1 and CDR2: SQVTM, ANQGSEA. This CDR3 is built from 15 residues. Trimming cost V 6 bases and J 3 bases; bases outside gene matches: 12. CDR3 sequence reads: CSVADGTGNFYEQYF. CDR3 nucleotide sequence: TGCAGCGTAGCAGACGGGACAGGGAACTTCTACGAGCAGTACTTC.

The V gene is TRBV7-2, the J gene TRBJ2-7; 9 bases agree with TRBD2. Germline V gene lookup returns CDR1 SGHTA and CDR2 FQGNSA. V dropped 4 bases and J dropped 5; count of bases not matched to a gene: 9. This CDR3 contains 15 residues. CDR3 sequence: CASSSISGRTDEQYF. In nucleotides, the CDR3 is TGTGCCAGCAGCTCGATTAGCGGGAGAACAGACGAGCAGTACTTC.

This clonotype was detected a few times. The V gene is TRBV6-2 or TRBV6-3, the J gene TRBJ1-5, with TRBD1 identical over 7 bases. The V segment lost 2 bases and the J segment 0 bases; nucleotides outside the gene matches: 10. The CDR3 runs to 18 residues. Germline V CDR1 and CDR2: MNHEY, SVGEGT. The CDR3 reads CASSYTGTAIYSNQPQHF. DNA for the CDR3: TGTGCCAGCAGTTACACCGGGACAGCGATTTATAGCAATCAGCCCCAGCATTTT.

V and J are TRBV30 and TRBJ2-7; 8 nucleotides match TRBD1. With V trimmed by 8 bases and J by 3 bases, 9 bases remained unmatched. CDR1 and CDR2 from the germline V gene are GTSNPN and SVGIG (reference sequence). The CDR3 is 13 amino acids. The CDR3 sequence: CAGDRGDLYEQYF. CDR3 nucleotides: TGTGCCGGCGACAGGGGTGACCTCTACGAGCAGTACTTC.

This clonotype occurred a few times. V usage is TRBV29-1 and J usage is TRBJ2-5; 7 bases agree with TRBD2. Trimming cost V 4 bases and J 5 bases; bases outside gene matches: 4. Germline CDR1 SQVTM, CDR2 ANQGSEA. The CDR3 has 12 residues. This CDR3 reads CSVVGEGETQYF. CDR3 nucleotide sequence: TGCAGCGTTGTCGGGGAGGGGGAGACCCAGTACTTC.

This clonotype has only a few counts. The rearrangement joins TRBV11-2 to TRBJ2-6; tentative D call: TRBD1 (6 bases). The germline V and J ends were trimmed by 1 base and 0 bases, with 10 bases remaining between them. Per the germline V gene, CDR1 is SGHAT and CDR2 is FQNNGV. The CDR3 is 17 residues long. The CDR3 loop reads CASSLAGANSGANVLTF. CDR3 nucleotide sequence: TGTGCCAGCAGCTTAGCAGGGGCAAACTCTGGGGCCAACGTCCTGACTTTC.

The table lists this clonotype with a few counts. The chain combines TRBV7-9 with TRBJ2-7; D remains ambiguous. V was cut by 4 bases and J by 0 bases, with 13 bases left in between. Germline values: CDR1 SEHNR, CDR2 FQNEAQ (reference sequence). The CDR3 sequence is 15 residues long. DNA for the CDR3: TGTGCCAGCAGCTACCCGAAGCTGAGCTCCTACGAGCAGTACTTC. Protein sequence: CASSYPKLSSYEQYF.

This clonotype was seen a handful of times. V usage is TRBV29-1 and J usage is TRBJ2-4; D tentatively reads TRBD1 or TRBD2 (5 bases each). The CDR3 is 11 amino acids. With 6 bases removed from V and 9 bases from J, the gap between germline ends came to 12 bases. Germline CDR1 SQVTM, CDR2 ANQGSEA. CDR3 sequence reads: CSVAKGPIQYF. CDR3 coding DNA: TGCAGCGTGGCGAAGGGACCCATTCAGTACTTC.

The chain uses TRBV9 and TRBJ2-7; 7 nucleotides line up with TRBD1. CDR3 length: 15 amino acids. Looked up from germline, CDR1 is SGDLS and CDR2 is YYNGEE. Unmatched junction bases numbered 4, after V lost 0 bases and J lost 1 base. CDR3 DNA: TGTGCCAGCAGCGTAGGTGGGACAGCTTCCTACGAGCAGTACTTC. The encoded protein is CASSVGGTASYEQYF.

This clonotype was counted only a few times. The rearrangement links TRBV27 to TRBJ2-5; D is uncertain. The CDR3 is 14 residues long. Trimming left V 0 bases short and J 5 bases short, with 10 bases between. The germline CDR1 and CDR2 sequences are MNHEY and SMNVEV (reference sequence). The CDR3 protein is CASSLSIGWETQYF. In DNA, the CDR3 is TGTGCCAGCAGTTTATCGATAGGTTGGGAGACCCAGTACTTC.

This clonotype was seen a handful of times. This chain uses TRBV13 with TRBJ2-5; the match to TRBD1 covers 9 bases. CDR1 PRHDT and CDR2 FYEKMQ come from the germline V gene (reference sequence). Trimming cost V 0 bases and J 1 base; bases outside gene matches: 6. The length of the CDR3 is 17 residues. CDR3 sequence reads: CASSLGGLTGGQETQYF. The CDR3 bases are TGTGCCAGCAGCTTAGGAGGATTGACAGGGGGCCAAGAGACCCAGTACTTC.

This clonotype was detected only a few times. The chain carries TRBV2 and TRBJ2-7; possible D gene TRBD1, 6 bases. Germline V gene data show CDR1 as SNHLY and CDR2 as FYNNEI. The CDR3 has 12 amino acids. V was pared by 8 bases and J by 2 bases, with 10 bases between. The CDR3 here is CASGGRAYEQYF. CDR3 bases: TGTGCCAGCGGGGGCAGAGCCTACGAGCAGTACTTC.

This clonotype has just a few counts. The chain couples TRBV6-2 or TRBV6-3 to TRBJ2-2, with 12 bases fitting TRBD1. There are 17 residues in the CDR3. Unmatched junction bases numbered 5, after V lost 6 bases and J lost 0 bases. In germline, CDR1 is MNHEY, CDR2 SVGEGT. The chain's CDR3 is CASRTRDRGPNTGELFF. CDR3 DNA sequence: TGTGCCAGCAGAACCCGGGACAGGGGGCCGAACACCGGGGAGCTGTTTTTT.